A single sample gave rise to the 14 T cell receptor beta chains below, sequenced in a study of cytomegalovirus exposure and HLA in healthy donors. Use of 60 Vbeta and 13 Jbeta primers characterized the PCR. Assay: immunoSEQ multiplex PCR; the TCRdb copy retains only in-frame clones and omits some. The sample contains 120,000 or so clones, 70% to 80% of which appear only once. Sequencing was carried out using PBMCs. These receptors were taken from a man aged 30-40 years in good health and CMV-seronegative.

This rearrangement joins TRBV4-3 to TRBJ1-6; TRBD1 agrees at 10 bases. Germline loops: CDR1 LGHNA, CDR2 YSLEER. V was clipped by 2 bases and J by 10 bases; unmatched bases: 8. The CDR3 contains 16 residues. CDR3 amino acids: CASSQTRQGAQSPLHF. CDR3 nucleotides: TGCGCCAGCAGCCAAACCAGACAGGGGGCTCAATCACCCCTCCACTTT.

The J gene is TRBJ2-7, the V gene TRBV27; TRBD2 matches at 8 bases. This CDR3 is 17 amino acids long. Germline V lookup: CDR1 MNHEY, CDR2 SMNVEV (reference sequence). Germline trimming cut 2 bases from V and 0 bases from J; bases unmatched to any gene: 9. The CDR3, as DNA: TGTGCCAGCAGTTTAATAGGCACTAGCGGTAGCTCCTACGAGCAGTACTTC. Protein product: CASSLIGTSGSSYEQYF.

The chain combines TRBV5-1 with TRBJ1-3; 7 bases map to TRBD1. Trimming cost V 4 bases and J 8 bases; bases outside gene matches: 9. The germline CDR1 and CDR2 sequences are SGHRS and YFSETQ. The length of the CDR3 is 14 residues. The CDR3 nucleotides are TGCGCCAGCAGCATAGGACAGGATTGGGACACCATATATTTT. The encoded protein is CASSIGQDWDTIYF.

This clone was counted a few times. This chain links TRBV10-3 with TRBJ2-7; 11 bases fit TRBD2. V gave up 2 bases and J gave up 5 bases; unmatched junction bases: 2. The length of the CDR3 is 14 residues. CDR1 and CDR2 (germline): ENHRY, SYGVKD. The CDR3 bases are TGTGCCATCAGTGAGGGACTAGCGGGCCACGAGCAGTACTTC. Its protein is CAISEGLAGHEQYF.

The V and J genes are TRBV5-8 and TRBJ1-4; D might be TRBD1 (6 bases). CDR1 and CDR2 (germline): SGHTS, YDEGEE. V was trimmed by 9 bases and J by 7 bases, leaving 22 bases between them. The CDR3 consists of 15 residues. Here the CDR3 reads CATFPPGQGVEKLFF. In nucleotides, the CDR3 is TGTGCCACCTTTCCTCCGGGACAAGGTGTTGAAAAACTGTTTTTT.

The chain links TRBV18 to TRBJ2-3; 7 bases fit TRBD1. The CDR3 loop spans 18 amino acids. The junction had 17 bases not matched to a gene; V was cut back by 3 bases and J by 5 bases. The germline CDR1 and CDR2 sequences are KGHSH and LQKENI. In nucleotides, the CDR3 is TGTGCCAGCTCACCTATATTCAGGACAGGTCCTTCAGGAGATACGCAGTATTTT. Translation: CASSPIFRTGPSGDTQYF.

This clone was picked up a small number of times. The rearrangement joins TRBV30 to TRBJ2-7; tentative D call: TRBD2 (5 bases). CDR1 and CDR2 from the germline V gene are GTSNPN and SVGIG (reference sequence). The CDR3 has 11 amino acids. The V end lost 3 bases, the J end lost 7 bases, and 10 bases lay between the germline ends. The CDR3, as DNA: TGTGCCTGGAGGAGGGCGCATGAGCAGTACTTC. Protein sequence: CAWRRAHEQYF.

The chain couples TRBV19 to TRBJ1-1, with TRBD1 identical over 10 bases. CDR1 and CDR2 from the germline V gene are LNHDA and SQIVND (reference sequence). V lost 4 bases, J lost 3 bases, and 8 bases stayed unmatched. The CDR3 has 16 amino acids. The CDR3 loop reads CASSRGTGATDTEAFF. The CDR3 DNA reads as TGTGCCAGTAGTAGGGGGACAGGGGCGACGGACACTGAAGCTTTCTTT.

This clone was observed once. CDR3 protein: CASSIADRTTYEQYF. DNA for the CDR3: TGTGCCAGTAGTATAGCTGACAGGACCACCTACGAGCAGTACTTC. V usage is TRBV19 and J usage is TRBJ2-7, with D possibly being TRBD1 (6 bases). The V gene's germline CDR1 is LNHDA and CDR2 SQIVND (reference sequence). Trimming pared 1 base from V and 2 bases from J, leaving 12 bases between. The CDR3 totals 15 residues.

This clone was counted a single time. The J gene is TRBJ1-2, the V gene TRBV19, with D tentatively TRBD1 (6 bases). From germline, CDR1 is LNHDA and CDR2 SQIVND (reference sequence). The CDR3 is 12 residues long. V was clipped by 5 bases and J by 3 bases, with 7 bases between them. CDR3 sequence (DNA): TGTGCCAGTAGTCCAGGGGACTATGGCTACACCTTC. Translated: CASSPGDYGYTF.

The chain couples TRBV7-6 to TRBJ2-1; D is unclear. This CDR3 has 16 amino acids. CDR1 SGHVS and CDR2 FNYEAQ come from the germline V gene. Trimming took 1 base from V and 7 from J, leaving 17 bases between them. CDR3 in amino acids: CASSLVHPRGRNEQFF. CDR3 DNA sequence: TGTGCCAGCAGCTTAGTCCATCCTCGAGGTCGTAATGAGCAGTTCTTC. Full variable domain (missing parts from reference TRBV7-6 and TRBJ2-1): GAGVSQSPRYKVTKRGQDVALRCDPISGHVSLYWYRQALGQGPEFLTYFNYEAQQDKSGLPNDRFSAERPEGSISTLTIQRTEQRDSAMYRCASSLVHPRGRNEQFFGPGTRLTVL.

The rearrangement joins TRBV5-1 to TRBJ1-5; D is possibly TRBD1 (5 bases). The CDR3 is 15 amino acids. V shed 3 bases and J shed 0 bases, with 10 bases lying between them. Germline lookup yields CDR1 SGHRS and CDR2 YFSETQ. In nucleotides, the CDR3 is TGCGCCAGCAGCTCCACTACAGGTAGCAATCAGCCCCAGCATTTT. It translates to CASSSTTGSNQPQHF.

The J gene is TRBJ1-3, the V gene TRBV5-6; 7 bases are a match to TRBD1. The length of the CDR3 is 15 residues. CDR1 is SGHDT, CDR2 YYEEEE, per germline. V gave up 4 bases and J gave up 4 bases; unmatched junction bases: 8. Written as DNA, the CDR3 is TGTGCCAGCAGCGATCTAGGGGGCTCCGGAAACACCATATATTTT. This codes for CASSDLGGSGNTIYF. Complete variable domain (other parts from reference TRBV5-6 and TRBJ1-3): DAGVTQSPTHLIKTRGQQVTLRCSPKSGHDTVSWYQQALGQGPQFIFQYYEEEERQRGNFPDRFSGHQFPNYSSELNVNALLLGDSALYLCASSDLGGSGNTIYFGEGSWLTVV.

The rearrangement uses TRBV19 and TRBJ1-5; no firm D call. This CDR3 is 14 amino acids long. Germline V gives CDR1 LNHDA, CDR2 SQIVND (reference sequence). V gave up 5 bases and J gave up 3 bases, with 11 bases separating them. As DNA, the CDR3 is TGTGCCAGTAGTCTGGTCGGGGTCAATCAGCCCCAGCATTTT. This gives the protein CASSLVGVNQPQHF.